One sample yielded the 2 T cell receptor beta chains listed below, sequenced in a study of shared clonotypes between healthy human individuals. Naive CD8 cells, CD45RO-negative and positively selected for CCR7, excluded terminally differentiated effector memory CD45RA+ cells. Sequencing used immunoSEQ multiplex PCR; TCRdb keeps in-frame clones, though not all of them. This table holds around 2,000,000 clones, about 94% found once. The sample comprised naive CD8+ T cells sorted from blood. All receptors come from a man aged 18-30 years in good health.

The chain has TRBV14 and TRBJ1-1; D possibly corresponds to TRBD1 (5 bases). Germline CDR1 is SGHDN and CDR2 is FVKESK. The CDR3 sequence is 13 residues long. V lost 4 bases and J 6 bases, leaving 12 bases between the germline ends. CDR3 in DNA: TGTGCCAGCAGCCCCTCGGGGGGGTCTGAAGCTTTCTTT. This encodes CASSPSGGSEAFF.

The CDR3 bases are TGTGCCTGGAGTGGGACCCAAGAGACCCAGTACTTC. This encodes CAWSGTQETQYF. The chain joins TRBV30 to TRBJ2-5, with D uncertain. This CDR3 is built from 12 residues. V was trimmed by 1 base and J by 1 base, leaving 4 bases between them. The V gene's germline CDR1 is GTSNPN and CDR2 SVGIG (reference sequence).